The 15 T cell receptor beta chains presented below share a single source sample, sequenced in a study of pediatric ulcerative colitis. Produced via immunoSEQ multiplex PCR; TCRdb's table is partial and in-frame only. The table lists around 68,000 clones, about 80% of them singletons. Material for sequencing was blood. These receptors were taken from a boy younger than 18 with moderate ulcerative colitis.

This rearrangement joins TRBV7-6 to TRBJ1-1; weak D call: TRBD1 (6 bases). Germline assignment: CDR1 SGHVS and CDR2 FNYEAQ. The ends were cut back, 5 bases at V and 3 bases at J, with 16 bases in the middle. This CDR3 region has 15 residues. The CDR3 is CASSPRGLGYTEAFF. CDR3 bases: TGTGCCAGCAGCCCCCGGGGGCTTGGGTACACTGAAGCTTTCTTT.

The rearrangement links TRBV4-2 to TRBJ1-5, with TRBD1 as a possible D gene (5 bases). From germline, CDR1 is LGHNA and CDR2 YNFKEQ. The CDR3 consists of 16 residues. The V and J ends lost 0 bases and 0 bases respectively, with 9 bases between them. The chain's CDR3 is CASSQDSGYSNQPQHF. The CDR3 DNA is TGTGCCAGCAGCCAAGATTCAGGGTATAGCAATCAGCCCCAGCATTTT.

V usage is TRBV7-9 and J usage is TRBJ1-2; D is unresolved. The V end lost 3 bases, the J end lost 2 bases, and 7 bases lay between the germline ends. This CDR3 has 13 amino acids. Germline assignment: CDR1 SEHNR and CDR2 FQNEAQ (reference sequence). The CDR3 here is CASSFQPNYGYTF. In DNA form, the CDR3 reads TGTGCCAGCAGCTTTCAGCCGAACTATGGCTACACCTTC.

This sequence joins TRBV29-1 and TRBJ2-7, with 9 bases matching TRBD2. V lost 6 bases to trimming and J lost 0 bases; unmatched junction nucleotides: 3. The CDR3 is 13 residues long. CDR1 SQVTM and CDR2 ANQGSEA come from the germline V gene. As DNA, the CDR3 is TGCAGCGTCCATAGCGGGAGCTCCTACGAGCAGTACTTC. Its protein product is CSVHSGSSYEQYF.

This clone was seen a handful of times. This chain uses TRBV19 with TRBJ1-5, with D tentatively TRBD1 (5 bases). This CDR3 has 14 residues. Deletions cut 5 bases from V and 5 bases from J, with 13 bases between. Germline V gene lookup returns CDR1 LNHDA and CDR2 SQIVND (reference sequence). The chain's CDR3 is CASSGGREYQPQHF. The CDR3, as DNA: TGTGCCAGTAGTGGAGGCAGGGAGTATCAGCCCCAGCATTTT.

V and J are TRBV29-1 and TRBJ2-4; D might be TRBD1 or TRBD2, each matching 5 bases. The CDR3 has 14 residues. Germline CDR1 reads SQVTM; CDR2 reads ANQGSEA. V dropped 4 bases and J dropped 0 bases, with 10 bases sitting between them. The CDR3: CSVVGRLAKNIQYF. In nucleotides, the CDR3 is TGCAGCGTTGTGGGACGCTTAGCCAAAAACATTCAGTACTTC.

V usage is TRBV4-2 and J usage is TRBJ1-1; TRBD1 matches at 8 bases. Per germline, CDR1 LGHNA and CDR2 YNFKEQ. The V and J ends lost 4 bases and 5 bases, in that order; junction bases with no gene match: 6. The CDR3 length is 14 residues. CDR3 bases: TGTGCCAGCAGCCTTCGGACAGGGAAGACTGAAGCTTTCTTT. It yields the protein CASSLRTGKTEAFF.

This rearrangement joins TRBV30 to TRBJ2-7; weak D call: TRBD2 (6 bases). The CDR3 runs to 11 residues. With 3 bases removed from V and 9 bases from J, the gap between germline ends came to 12 bases. Germline V gene sequence: CDR1 GTSNPN, CDR2 SVGIG (reference sequence). The CDR3 sequence is CAWSRGLGQYF. CDR3 bases: TGTGCCTGGAGCCGGGGGTTGGGGCAGTACTTC.

This clone showed up just a few times. The rearrangement uses TRBV5-6 and TRBJ2-7; TRBD2 matches at 10 bases. The V and J ends lost 1 base and 5 bases, in that order; junction bases with no gene match: 6. CDR3 length: 15 amino acids. The germline V gene encodes CDR1 SGHDT and CDR2 YYEEEE. The CDR3 sequence is CASSLLASGSHEQYF. CDR3 DNA sequence: TGTGCCAGCAGCTTGTTGGCTAGCGGGAGCCACGAGCAGTACTTC. The full variable domain, completed using reference TRBV5-6 and TRBJ2-7, is DAGVTQSPTHLIKTRGQQVTLRCSPKSGHDTVSWYQQALGQGPQFIFQYYEEEERQRGNFPDRFSGHQFPNYSSELNVNALLLGDSALYLCASSLLASGSHEQYFGPGTRLTVT.

The chain links TRBV5-1 to TRBJ1-1, with D perhaps TRBD1 (5 bases). Germline loops: CDR1 SGHRS, CDR2 YFSETQ. The V end was cut by 4 bases, the J end by 5 bases, with 12 bases between. The CDR3 is 13 amino acids. The CDR3 region is CASSLGVRTEAFF. For the CDR3, the DNA is TGCGCCAGCAGCCTAGGGGTACGGACTGAAGCTTTCTTT.

The V and J genes are TRBV2 and TRBJ1-3, with D possibly being TRBD1 (5 bases). Germline lookup yields CDR1 SNHLY and CDR2 FYNNEI. Between the trimmed V and J ends, which lost 5 bases and 2 bases, there was a span of 13 bases. The CDR3 is 15 residues long. The CDR3 sequence is CASSNLREAGNTIYF. CDR3 DNA: TGTGCCAGCAGTAACCTCAGGGAAGCTGGAAACACCATATATTTT.

This rearrangement joins TRBV11-2 to TRBJ2-5; no reliable D call. The CDR3 runs to 11 residues. Trimming took off 6 bases at V and 2 bases at J, with 4 bases between the two ends. Germline V gene sequence: CDR1 SGHAT, CDR2 FQNNGV. The CDR3 sequence: CASRAQETQYF. Here the CDR3 DNA reads TGTGCCAGCAGGGCACAAGAGACCCAGTACTTC.

This chain links TRBV29-1 with TRBJ2-3, with a weak D call TRBD1 (6 bases). The CDR3 consists of 14 residues. V gave up 7 bases and J gave up 3 bases, with 17 bases separating them. Germline assignment: CDR1 SQVTM and CDR2 ANQGSEA. DNA of the CDR3: TGCAGCGCCTCTGCCCAGGGGTGGACAGATACGCAGTATTTT. Translating it yields CSASAQGWTDTQYF.

This clone was recorded a few times. V usage is TRBV7-9 and J usage is TRBJ2-7; 9 nucleotides match TRBD1. The CDR3 extends over 14 amino acids. CDR1 is SEHNR and CDR2 is FQNEAQ in the germline V gene (reference sequence). After removal of 8 bases from V and 2 bases from J, the junction contained 7 bases not matched to a gene. The CDR3 loop is CASAGTGYTYEQYF. The CDR3 DNA sequence: TGTGCCAGCGCCGGGACAGGGTATACCTACGAGCAGTACTTC. The full variable domain, in which reference TRBV7-9 and TRBJ2-7 provide the parts outside the CDR3, is DTGVSQNPRHKITKRGQNVTFRCDPISEHNRLYWYRQTLGQGPEFLTYFQNEAQLEKSRLLSDRFSAERPKGSFSTLEIQRTEQGDSAMYLCASAGTGYTYEQYFGPGTRLTVT.

The chain links TRBV30 to TRBJ2-5, with 7 positions matching TRBD1. The CDR3 length is 17 residues. Germline assignment: CDR1 GTSNPN and CDR2 SVGIG (reference sequence). J was trimmed by 5 bases and V by 2 bases; bases with no gene match: 17. This CDR3 reads CAWSPRTALRGLETQYF. CDR3 bases: TGTGCCTGGAGTCCGAGGACAGCCTTAAGGGGGCTGGAGACCCAGTACTTC.